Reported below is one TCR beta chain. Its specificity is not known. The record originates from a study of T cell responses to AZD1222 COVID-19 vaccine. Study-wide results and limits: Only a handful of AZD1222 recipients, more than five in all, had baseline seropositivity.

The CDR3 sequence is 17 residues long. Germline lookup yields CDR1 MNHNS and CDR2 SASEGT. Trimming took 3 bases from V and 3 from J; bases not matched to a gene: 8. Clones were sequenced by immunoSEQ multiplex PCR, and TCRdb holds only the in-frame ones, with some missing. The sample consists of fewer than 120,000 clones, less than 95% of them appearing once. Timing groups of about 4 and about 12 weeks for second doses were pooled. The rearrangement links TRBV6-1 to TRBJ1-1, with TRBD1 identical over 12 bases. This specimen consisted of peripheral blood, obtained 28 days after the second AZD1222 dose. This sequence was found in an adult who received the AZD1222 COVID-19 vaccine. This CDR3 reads CASSEFGTGGLDTEAFF. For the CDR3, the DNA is TGTGCCAGCAGTGAGTTTGGGACAGGGGGCTTGGACACTGAAGCTTTCTTT.